The next 2 T cell receptor beta chains were all read from a single sample in a study of blood T cell repertoires in COVID-19. TCRdb's table, derived via immunoSEQ multiplex PCR, lists solely in-frame clones and lacks some. The sample carries 180,000 or so clones, approximately 83% recorded once. The sequenced sample was peripheral blood. These receptors originate from a human donor with active or convalescent COVID-19. The donor label of this sample is uncertain.

This clone occurred a few times. V and J are TRBV3-1 (or the pseudogene TRBV3-2) and TRBJ2-6; possibly TRBD1 for D (6 bases). Germline V gives CDR1 LGHDT, CDR2 YNNKEL (reference sequence). This CDR3 spans 18 amino acids. V was pared by 5 bases and J by 0 bases, with 17 bases between. The CDR3 here is CASSSEWDTSSGANVLTF. Here the CDR3 DNA reads TGTGCCAGCAGCTCAGAATGGGACACCAGCTCTGGGGCCAACGTCCTGACTTTC.

The table lists this clone with a count of one. The V gene is TRBV11-1, the J gene TRBJ2-2; TRBD1 is a possible D gene (5 bases). Per germline, CDR1 SGHAT and CDR2 FQDESV (reference sequence). There are 15 residues in the CDR3. V gave up 2 bases and J gave up 6 bases, with 13 bases separating them. The DNA for the CDR3 is TGTGCCAGCAGCTTATGGTCAGGGTTTTCCGGGGAGCTGTTTTTT. Translation: CASSLWSGFSGELFF.